This T cell receptor (beta chain) was captured in a study of blood T cells in healthy people across ages. Findings and caveats of the study: The recorded TCR beta diversity per million T cells decreased in a roughly linear manner with age. Both higher diversity and more naive CD4+ cells marked long-lived donors when set against aged donors. Total diversity from one million sequenced T cells was likely underestimated.

This clonotype occurred many times. What it binds is unknown. Primers used in a second PCR of roughly 7 to 11 cycles were a sample-barcoded 5' primer and a J-beta primer mix. MiXCR, run by TCRdb on the 5' RACE reads, gives a single entry per CDR3 protein. Of fewer than 1 million distinct CDR3 sequences in the sample, around 43% were seen once. In germline, CDR1 is DFQATT, CDR2 SNEGSKA (reference sequence). The V segment lost 4 bases and the J segment 11 bases; nucleotides outside the gene matches: 9. The CDR3 runs 12 residues. The sequence was collected from a man between 60 and 75 years old in good health. Input material: blood. The rearrangement links TRBV20-1 to TRBJ1-1, with 8 bases identical to TRBD1. CDR3 region: CSAKGQEGKAFF. The CDR3 nucleotides are TGCAGTGCTAAGGGACAGGAAGGAAAGGCTTTCTTT.